One sample yielded the 27 T cell receptor beta chains listed below, sequenced in a study of identical twins. TCRdb used MiXCR to reprocess the 5' RACE reads, holding one entry per CDR3 protein. This sample yields about 660,000 distinct CDR3 sequences, of which under 9% are seen a single time; 0.85% to 1% belongs to the top ten. These data were likewise used in another study, on yellow fever vaccine responses in identical twins.

Sequenced sample: PBMCs. Source of these receptors: a woman aged 18-29 years in good health.

Only a few counts were recorded for this clonotype. The CDR3 DNA is TGTGCCAGCAGCCTTACCGATTCGGAGCTGTTTTTT. This codes for CASSLTDSELFF. This chain connects TRBV7-2 to TRBJ2-2; D is uncertain. The length of the CDR3 is 12 residues. V was cut by 5 bases and J by 10 bases, with 11 bases left in between. CDR1 and CDR2 (germline): SGHTA, FQGNSA.

This clonotype turned up a few times. The chain combines TRBV11-2 with TRBJ2-5; D perhaps matches TRBD2 (7 bases). The germline CDR1 and CDR2 sequences are SGHAT and FQNNGV. This CDR3 is 18 amino acids long. Between the trimmed V and J ends, which lost 3 bases and 3 bases, there was a span of 23 bases. This chain's CDR3 is CASSLGRGGLGWEETQYF. For the CDR3, the DNA is TGTGCCAGCAGCTTGGGTCGCGGGGGCCTTGGGTGGGAAGAGACCCAGTACTTC.

At least ten counts were recorded for this clonotype. This chain uses TRBV28 with TRBJ1-4, with a tentative D call TRBD1 (5 bases). The germline CDR1 and CDR2 sequences are MDHEN and SYDVKM. V was cut by 2 bases and J by 0 bases, with 7 bases left in between. The CDR3 totals 15 residues. CDR3: CASSLGGTTNEKLFF. The DNA of the CDR3 is TGTGCCAGCAGTTTAGGGGGGACAACTAATGAAAAACTGTTTTTT.

There are a few counts of this clonotype. V and J are TRBV11-2 and TRBJ2-7, with D perhaps being TRBD1 or TRBD2 (6 bases each). The V and J ends lost 3 bases and 3 bases respectively, with 15 bases between them. CDR1 and CDR2 (germline): SGHAT, FQNNGV. This CDR3 has 15 amino acids. CDR3 residues: CASSFGGQILYEQYF. The CDR3, as DNA: TGTGCCAGCAGCTTCGGGGGACAAATCCTCTACGAGCAGTACTTC.

This clonotype was recorded a few times. The chain has TRBV24-1 and TRBJ2-5; 10 bases align to TRBD1. CDR1 and CDR2 (germline): KGHDR, SFDVKD. Trimming at V came to 4 bases and at J to 3 bases, leaving 4 bases not matched to a gene. The CDR3 has 15 residues. Here the CDR3 reads CATSEPGTGEETQYF. The CDR3 DNA is TGTGCCACCAGTGAACCCGGGACAGGGGAAGAGACCCAGTACTTC.

The genes are TRBV19 and TRBJ2-7, with 8 bases aligning to TRBD1. The junction had 5 bases not matched to a gene; V was cut back by 1 base and J by 6 bases. The CDR3 spans 14 residues. Germline V lookup: CDR1 LNHDA, CDR2 SQIVND (reference sequence). The CDR3 DNA follows: TGTGCCAGTAGTATAGTTGGACAGGGCGGCGAGCAGTACTTC. It codes for CASSIVGQGGEQYF.

This clonotype was counted at least ten times. The J gene is TRBJ2-5, the V gene TRBV7-2; the match to TRBD2 covers 13 bases. The CDR3 is made up of 17 amino acids. CDR1 SGHTA and CDR2 FQGNSA come from the germline V gene. The junction had 6 bases not matched to a gene; V was cut back by 2 bases and J by 3 bases. CDR3 in amino acids: CASSLWRGLAGEETQYF. CDR3 bases: TGTGCCAGCAGCTTATGGCGCGGACTAGCGGGGGAAGAGACCCAGTACTTC.

This chain uses TRBV3-1 with TRBJ2-6; D gene uncertain. The V gene's germline CDR1 is LGHDT and CDR2 YNNKEL (reference sequence). This CDR3 is 17 amino acids long. V was shortened by 3 bases and J by 0 bases, with 12 bases between the two germline ends. In nucleotides, the CDR3 is TGTGCCAGCAGCCAGAGAATCACGGGCTCTGGGGCCAACGTCCTGACTTTC. This translates into CASSQRITGSGANVLTF.

The genes are TRBV12-3 or TRBV12-4 and TRBJ2-7; D gene uncertain. V gave up 4 bases and J gave up 0 bases, with 10 bases separating them. This CDR3 contains 14 residues. As DNA, the CDR3 is TGTGCCAGCAGTTACCGGATGAGCTCCTACGAGCAGTACTTC. Translated: CASSYRMSSYEQYF.

The V call is TRBV12-3 or TRBV12-4, the J call TRBJ1-5; D gene uncertain. The CDR3 is 18 residues long. Trimming took 0 bases from V and 0 from J, leaving 15 bases between them. As DNA, the CDR3 is TGTGCCAGCAGTTTAGCGCGGGGAGGGCTATATAGCAATCAGCCCCAGCATTTT. Residues: CASSLARGGLYSNQPQHF.

With regard to this clonotype: This may arise from a read error, as a much more abundant clone is one base away. CDR3 residues: CASTPQGTDTQYF. The CDR3 region has the DNA TGTGCCAGCACCCCACAGGGCACAGATACGCAGTATTTT. J is TRBJ2-3 and V is TRBV7-9; tentatively, D is TRBD1 (5 bases). V shed 7 bases and J shed 1 base, with 9 bases lying between them. Germline CDR1 SEHNR, CDR2 FQNEAQ (reference sequence). The CDR3 length is 13 residues.

This clonotype appeared many times. CDR3 sequence: CASSYGSSRTGNKAFF. In DNA, the CDR3 is TGTGCCAGCAGTTACGGTTCATCCCGTACAGGGAACAAAGCTTTCTTT. V is TRBV6-5 and J is TRBJ1-1, with D possibly being TRBD1 (6 bases). Germline V gene data show CDR1 as MNHEY and CDR2 as SVGAGI. Trimming cost V 2 bases and J 9 bases, with 22 bases left between them. The CDR3 is made up of 16 amino acids.

This chain links TRBV5-1 with TRBJ2-6; D is uncertain. The germline V gene has CDR1 SGHRS and CDR2 YFSETQ. The CDR3 covers 15 residues. V was trimmed by 3 bases and J by 0 bases, leaving 7 bases between them. The CDR3 DNA is TGCGCCAGCAGCTCCACGTCCTCTGGGGCCAACGTCCTGACTTTC. Its translation is CASSSTSSGANVLTF.

The table lists this clonotype with a few counts. Germline and junction disagree at one end, which may indicate a read error. The chain uses TRBV2 and TRBJ1-2; 8 bases align to TRBD1. The germline gives CDR1 SNHLY, CDR2 FYNNEI. The CDR3 runs to 12 residues. The CDR3 protein is CASSLDRGGKGF. The DNA of the CDR3 is TGTGCCAGCTCTCTCGACAGGGGTGGAAAGGGCTTC.

The chain is built from TRBV5-4 and TRBJ2-5, with D perhaps assigned TRBD1 or TRBD2 (5 bases each). Trimming took off 0 bases at V and 4 bases at J, with 13 bases between the two ends. This CDR3 region has 15 residues. From germline, CDR1 is SGHNT and CDR2 YYREEE (reference sequence). CDR3 DNA sequence: TGTGCCAGCAGCTTGGGTCCTGGGGCGGGAGAGACCCAGTACTTC. It is translated as CASSLGPGAGETQYF.

In its sample, this clonotype was seen a few times. The chain carries TRBV13 and TRBJ2-7, with D tentatively TRBD1 (5 bases). Germline V gene lookup returns CDR1 PRHDT and CDR2 FYEKMQ (reference sequence). V gave up 5 bases and J gave up 5 bases, with 13 bases separating them. The CDR3 length is 13 residues. CDR3 nucleotides: TGTGCCAGCAGCACCCGGACAACTGACGAGCAGTACTTC. It translates to CASSTRTTDEQYF.

V usage is TRBV11-1 and J usage is TRBJ2-3; D perhaps matches TRBD2 (5 bases). V gave up 5 bases and J gave up 0 bases, with 21 bases separating them. This CDR3 has 18 residues. Germline-derived CDR1 and CDR2 are SGHAT and FQDESV (reference sequence). The CDR3 nucleotides are TGTGCCAGCAGCCTGCACCCCCTGGGGAGCTCTAGCACAGATACGCAGTATTTT. This codes for CASSLHPLGSSSTDTQYF. The whole variable domain, remainder taken from reference TRBV11-1 and TRBJ2-3, is EAEVAQSPRYKITEKSQAVAFWCDPISGHATLYWYRQILGQGPELLVQFQDESVVDDSQLPKDRFSAERLKGVDSTLKIQPAELGDSAMYLCASSLHPLGSSSTDTQYFGPGTRLTVL.

This clonotype was detected a few times. The J gene is TRBJ2-7, the V gene TRBV6-5, with a weak D call TRBD1 (6 bases). This CDR3 is 16 amino acids long. Germline values: CDR1 MNHEY, CDR2 SVGAGI. The V end lost 0 bases, the J end lost 2 bases, and 14 bases lay between the germline ends. The CDR3 loop is CASSYSKTGQPYEQYF. The CDR3 DNA reads TGTGCCAGCAGTTACTCGAAAACAGGGCAACCCTACGAGCAGTACTTC.

This CDR3 is CASGGHDRGYTF. CDR3 in DNA: TGTGCCAGCGGGGGCCACGACAGGGGCTACACCTTC. The rearrangement joins TRBV4-2 to TRBJ1-2, with D possibly TRBD1 on 6 matching bases. Germline CDR1 and CDR2: LGHNA and YNFKEQ. This CDR3 comprises 12 residues. V was shortened by 8 bases and J by 8 bases, with 15 bases between the two germline ends.

This clonotype was observed a few times. This chain links TRBV28 with TRBJ2-7, with TRBD2 as a possible D gene (5 bases). Trimming left V 11 bases short and J 6 bases short, with 17 bases between. The CDR3 is 12 amino acids. The germline gives CDR1 MDHEN, CDR2 SYDVKM. The CDR3 nucleotides are TGTGCCTCCGGCGGGCTCCTTTTCGAGCAGTACTTC. Encoded protein: CASGGLLFEQYF.

This chain uses TRBV9 with TRBJ2-3; possibly TRBD1 or TRBD2 for D (5 bases each). V was pared by 3 bases and J by 7 bases, with 18 bases between. CDR1 is SGDLS and CDR2 is YYNGEE in the germline V gene. This CDR3 has 15 residues. CDR3 protein: CASSGRDPLGNTQYF. The CDR3, as DNA: TGTGCCAGCAGCGGTCGGGACCCGTTGGGGAATACGCAGTATTTT.

This clonotype was counted a few times. The J gene is TRBJ1-1, the V gene TRBV29-1; D is unclear. Trimming removed 7 bases at V and 1 base at J, with 10 bases between. The germline gives CDR1 SQVTM, CDR2 ANQGSEA. The CDR3 is 12 amino acids. The CDR3 nucleotides read TGCAGCGGCAATGGGGAGAACACTGAAGCTTTCTTT. Translated, it gives CSGNGENTEAFF. Filled out from reference TRBV29-1 and TRBJ1-1, the complete variable domain reads SAVISQKPSRDICQRGTSLTIQCQVDSQVTMMFWYRQQPGQSLTLIATANQGSEATYESGFVIDKFPISRPNLTFSTLTVSNMSPEDSSIYLCSGNGENTEAFFGQGTRLTVV.

This clonotype came up many times. The rearrangement links TRBV12-3 or TRBV12-4 to TRBJ2-1, with TRBD2 matching 8 bases. This CDR3 has 15 amino acids. V lost 8 bases, J lost 3 bases, and 9 bases stayed unmatched. In DNA, the CDR3 is TGTGCCAGCTTCCGGGGAGCGGGAGTCTACAATGAGCAGTTCTTC. Residues: CASFRGAGVYNEQFF.

This clonotype was observed at least ten times. The rearrangement uses TRBV6-2 or TRBV6-3 and TRBJ2-4; possible D gene TRBD1, 5 bases. Germline lookup yields CDR1 MNHEY and CDR2 SVGEGT. Deletions cut 4 bases from V and 4 bases from J, with 11 bases between. The CDR3 totals 14 residues. CDR3 loop: CASSSRQQKNIQYF. The CDR3 DNA follows: TGTGCCAGCAGTTCCCGACAGCAGAAAAACATTCAGTACTTC.

DNA for the CDR3: TGTGCCAGCAGCGTAGATCTAAGTTCTAGCCGCTACGAGCAGTACTTC. This codes for CASSVDLSSSRYEQYF. J is TRBJ2-7 and V is TRBV9; the D gene is possibly TRBD2 (5 bases). Germline lookup yields CDR1 SGDLS and CDR2 YYNGEE. Trimming left V 0 bases short and J 3 bases short, with 16 bases between. The CDR3 extends over 16 amino acids.

This clonotype has ten or more counts. The chain is built from TRBV5-8 and TRBJ2-5; D gene unclear. The V end was cut by 3 bases, the J end by 5 bases, with 14 bases between. The CDR3 sequence is 14 residues long. Germline V gene lookup returns CDR1 SGHTS and CDR2 YDEGEE. The DNA of the CDR3 is TGTGCCAGCAGCTCCCTTCGGGTGGGGGAGACCCAGTACTTC. Translation: CASSSLRVGETQYF. Looking up the rest from reference TRBV5-8 and TRBJ2-5 gives the full variable domain: EAGVTQSPTHLIKTRGQQATLRCSPISGHTSVYWYQQALGLGLQFLLWYDEGEERNRGNFPPRFSGRQFPNYSSELNVNALELEDSALYLCASSSLRVGETQYFGPGTRLLVL.

The chain uses TRBV15 and TRBJ1-5; D may be TRBD1 (6 bases). V lost 0 bases and J lost 5, with 11 bases in between. The CDR3 loop spans 15 amino acids. Germline CDR1 and CDR2: LNHNV and YYDKDF (reference sequence). CDR3: CATSRDSRGHQPQHF. Written as DNA, the CDR3 is TGTGCCACCAGCAGAGATAGCAGGGGACATCAGCCCCAGCATTTT.